The 27 T cell receptor beta chains below all came from one sample that was sequenced in a study of blood T cell repertoires in COVID-19. Only in-frame clones appear in the TCRdb table, and some are missing; sequencing was by immunoSEQ multiplex PCR. The sample yields 300,000 to 400,000 clones, about 90% seen once. The sample comprised peripheral blood. All receptors derive from a woman aged 18-35 years who had recovered from COVID-19.

This chain uses TRBV6-6 with TRBJ2-1, with D unclear. This CDR3 region has 15 residues. Germline V gene data show CDR1 as MNHNY and CDR2 as SVGAGI (reference sequence). V lost 0 bases, J lost 7 bases, and 13 bases lay in between. CDR3 sequence: CASSYSPKLANEQFF. CDR3 coding DNA: TGTGCCAGCAGTTACTCTCCCAAGTTAGCAAATGAGCAGTTCTTC.

With respect to this clone: The same CDR3 arises from other DNA sequences in this sample as well. The CDR3 DNA is TGTGCCAGCAGCGTAGCGGGTTCTAGCACAGATACGCAGTATTTT. Amino acid sequence: CASSVAGSSTDTQYF. The rearrangement links TRBV9 to TRBJ2-3; D gene uncertain. Germline lookup yields CDR1 SGDLS and CDR2 YYNGEE. The V gene lost 0 bases and the J gene lost 0 bases, with 8 bases spanning the gap. The CDR3 sequence is 15 residues long.

The V gene is TRBV10-1, the J gene TRBJ2-7; D call uncertain. This CDR3 comprises 16 residues. V lost 0 bases and J 0 bases, leaving 12 bases between the germline ends. Germline V CDR1 and CDR2: WNHNN, SYGVQD (reference sequence). The chain's CDR3 is CASSESFSGGSYEQYV. The DNA of the CDR3 is TGCGCCAGCAGTGAGTCTTTTTCCGGCGGCTCCTACGAGCAGTACGTC.

The gene calls are TRBV7-6 and TRBJ2-3, with 14 bases matching TRBD2. The CDR3 has 20 amino acids. CDR1 and CDR2 (germline): SGHVS, FNYEAQ. V lost 5 bases to trimming and J lost 1 base; unmatched junction nucleotides: 14. The CDR3 region is CASSLAPGTSGSLRTDTQYF. The CDR3 region has the DNA TGTGCCAGCAGCCTCGCCCCGGGGACTAGCGGGAGCCTCCGCACAGATACGCAGTATTTT.

The genes are TRBV28 and TRBJ2-3, with 10 bases fitting TRBD2. The CDR3 runs 14 residues. V shed 6 bases, J shed 6 bases, and the junction held 6 bases outside the gene matches. Germline V gene sequence: CDR1 MDHEN, CDR2 SYDVKM. The CDR3 loop reads CASSPSGRPDTQYF. CDR3 bases: TGTGCCAGCAGCCCTAGCGGGAGACCTGATACGCAGTATTTT.

This chain joins TRBV13 and TRBJ2-1, with a weak D call TRBD1 (6 bases). CDR3 size: 18 residues. Trimming shortened V by 5 bases and J by 9 bases, and 29 bases separated the two germline ends. CDR1 is PRHDT and CDR2 is FYEKMQ in the germline V gene (reference sequence). CDR3: CASSPQISEIQGHGEQFF. The CDR3 nucleotides are TGTGCCAGCAGCCCGCAAATAAGTGAGATACAGGGTCACGGTGAGCAGTTCTTC.

Turning to this clone: The DNA is omitted, as the CDR3 cannot be located on it reliably, and the CDR3 follows TCRdb's listing. The CDR3: CASSWGSGTGKFF. The chain recombines TRBV4-3 with TRBJ2-1; the D call in the table, TRBD1, was not verified against the DNA. The CDR3 extends over 13 residues, inclusive of both ends. Germline V lookup: CDR1 LGHNA, CDR2 YSLEER.

In regard to this clone: Other DNA sequences in the same sample also yield this CDR3. The chain employs TRBV5-1 and TRBJ2-1; 12 bases fit TRBD2. Germline V gene lookup returns CDR1 SGHRS and CDR2 YFSETQ. The CDR3 sequence is 17 residues long. V dropped 4 bases and J dropped 1; count of bases not matched to a gene: 6. CDR3 bases: TGCGCCAGCAGCAGGATTGGACTAGCGGGATCCTACAATGAGCAGTTCTTC. Translating it yields CASSRIGLAGSYNEQFF.

This chain uses TRBV27 with TRBJ2-7; 7 bases are a match to TRBD1. This CDR3 is 15 amino acids long. The junction had 9 bases not matched to a gene; V was cut back by 2 bases and J by 5 bases. From germline, CDR1 is MNHEY and CDR2 SMNVEV (reference sequence). The CDR3 here is CASSLAPLDRDEQYV. CDR3 DNA: TGTGCCAGCAGTTTAGCCCCCCTCGACAGGGACGAGCAGTACGTC.

This chain uses TRBV2 with TRBJ2-2; TRBD2 matches 13 bases. V dropped 5 bases and J dropped 7; count of bases not matched to a gene: 7. CDR1 is SNHLY and CDR2 is FYNNEI in the germline V gene. This CDR3 spans 16 amino acids. This CDR3 is CASSPGLAGVSGELFF. CDR3 coding DNA: TGTGCCAGCAGTCCCGGACTAGCGGGAGTCAGCGGGGAGCTGTTTTTT.

V is TRBV29-1 and J is TRBJ1-2; TRBD1 aligns across 12 bases. There are 15 residues in the CDR3. Germline V gene lookup returns CDR1 SQVTM and CDR2 ANQGSEA. The V gene end was trimmed by 4 bases and the J gene end by 7 bases; junction bases not matched to a gene: 10. The DNA of the CDR3 is TGCAGCGTTGTTGGGACAGGGGGCAGATTTAGTGGCTACACCTTC. Protein sequence: CSVVGTGGRFSGYTF.

Details on this clone: The same CDR3 is also encoded by other DNA sequences in this sample. The gene calls are TRBV29-1 and TRBJ1-1; no clear D gene. This CDR3 is built from 12 residues. The germline CDR1 and CDR2 sequences are SQVTM and ANQGSEA. V shed 4 bases and J shed 1 base, with 7 bases lying between them. CDR3 residues: CSVVPGNTEAFF. The CDR3 DNA reads as TGCAGCGTTGTTCCGGGGAACACTGAAGCTTTCTTT.

The chain uses TRBV3-1 (or the pseudogene TRBV3-2) and TRBJ1-4; D may be TRBD1 (6 bases). The germline V gene has CDR1 LGHDT and CDR2 YNNKEL (reference sequence). This CDR3 is built from 15 residues. V was clipped by 3 bases and J by 4 bases, with 12 bases between them. The CDR3 sequence is CASSHLGTRNEKLFF. CDR3 bases: TGTGCCAGCAGCCACCTCGGGACACGTAATGAAAAACTGTTTTTT.

The chain links TRBV15 to TRBJ2-1; no reliable D call. This CDR3 comprises 13 residues. V gave up 11 bases and J gave up 7 bases, with 18 bases separating them. The germline V gene has CDR1 LNHNV and CDR2 YYDKDF (reference sequence). The CDR3: CASRLDPTNEQFF. CDR3 bases: TGTGCCTCCCGACTTGACCCGACTAATGAGCAGTTCTTC.

The CDR3 DNA reads TGTGCCAGCTACGCTCGGGACAGAGGCTCCTACGAGCAGTACGTC. Protein sequence: CASYARDRGSYEQYV. The chain employs TRBV2 and TRBJ2-7, with 7 bases identical to TRBD1. The trim removed 8 bases at V and 0 bases at J, leaving 10 bases unmatched. There are 15 residues in the CDR3. Germline CDR1 reads SNHLY; CDR2 reads FYNNEI.

In this sample, this clone turned up a few times. The gene calls are TRBV2 and TRBJ2-3; 12 nucleotides line up with TRBD2. Germline V gene lookup returns CDR1 SNHLY and CDR2 FYNNEI. The V gene end was trimmed by 9 bases and the J gene end by 9 bases; junction bases not matched to a gene: 28. This CDR3 region has 20 residues. The CDR3 protein is CARGDTRTSGMGMIGGTQYF. The CDR3 region has the DNA TGTGCCAGGGGGGATACTCGGACTAGCGGGATGGGTATGATAGGAGGAACGCAGTATTTT. Together with reference TRBV2 and TRBJ2-3, the CDR3 gives the full variable domain: EPEVTQTPSHQVTQMGQEVILRCVPISNHLYFYWYRQILGQKVEFLVSFYNNEISEKSEIFDDQFSVERPDGSNFTLKIRSTKLEDSAMYFCARGDTRTSGMGMIGGTQYFGPGTRLTVL.

V gene TRBV7-9 combines with J gene TRBJ2-7; the match to TRBD1 covers 7 bases. Trimming cost V 7 bases and J 0 bases; bases outside gene matches: 9. The germline CDR1 and CDR2 sequences are SEHNR and FQNEAQ (reference sequence). The CDR3 spans 15 residues. The CDR3 reads CASIPTGFISYEQYV. CDR3 DNA: TGTGCCAGCATCCCGACAGGGTTTATCTCCTACGAGCAGTACGTC.

This clone was counted a single time. The chain recombines TRBV6-1 with TRBJ2-5; 7 nucleotides agree with TRBD2. V was clipped by 4 bases and J by 1 base; unmatched bases: 3. The CDR3 has 14 residues. Germline V gene data show CDR1 as MNHNS and CDR2 as SASEGT. CDR3 protein: CASSVVAGQETQYF. The CDR3 region has the DNA TGTGCCAGCAGTGTAGTAGCGGGCCAAGAGACCCAGTACTTC.

The rearrangement uses TRBV19 and TRBJ1-1; D is unclear. CDR3 length equals 14 residues. Germline V lookup: CDR1 LNHDA, CDR2 SQIVND (reference sequence). Between the trimmed V and J ends, which lost 9 bases and 1 base, there was a span of 15 bases. The CDR3 bases are TGTGCCAGCTCGAATTCGGTCAAGAACACTGAAGCTTTCTTT. It codes for CASSNSVKNTEAFF.

The chain employs TRBV6-5 and TRBJ2-4; 8 bases agree with TRBD2. The germline V gene encodes CDR1 MNHEY and CDR2 SVGAGI. V trimming: 8 bases; J trimming: 9 bases; junction bases outside the gene matches: 6. This CDR3 has 12 amino acids. The CDR3 loop is CASGVGRGIQYF. In nucleotides, the CDR3 is TGTGCCAGCGGAGTCGGGAGGGGCATTCAGTACTTC.

The chain couples TRBV5-4 to TRBJ2-1, with D unresolved. With 0 bases removed from V and 8 bases from J, the gap between germline ends came to 15 bases. This CDR3 spans 15 amino acids. CDR1 is SGHNT, CDR2 YYREEE, per germline (reference sequence). This CDR3 is CASSLDPGSEDEQFF. In nucleotides, the CDR3 is TGTGCCAGCAGCTTGGATCCGGGTTCTGAGGATGAGCAGTTCTTC.

The rearrangement joins TRBV9 to TRBJ2-7; tentatively, D is TRBD1 (6 bases). CDR3 length: 17 residues. V lost 4 bases and J lost 0, with 20 bases in between. CDR1 SGDLS and CDR2 YYNGEE come from the germline V gene. The CDR3 nucleotides read TGTGCCAGCAGCCCATCGACCGGGACACGGAGCTCCTACGAGCAGTACGTC. It yields the protein CASSPSTGTRSSYEQYV.

For the CDR3, the DNA is TGCGCCAGCAGCTTGAGGGGCGGGGATGAGCCCCAGCATTTT. This codes for CASSLRGGDEPQHF. This rearrangement joins TRBV5-1 to TRBJ1-5; D might be TRBD1 (5 bases). Germline V gene data show CDR1 as SGHRS and CDR2 as YFSETQ. V was cut by 1 base and J by 8 bases, with 13 bases left in between. The CDR3 contains 14 residues. Supplemented by reference TRBV5-1 and TRBJ1-5, the full variable domain reads KAGVTQTPRYLIKTRGQQVTLSCSPISGHRSVSWYQQTPGQGLQFLFEYFSETQRNKGNFPGRFSGRQFSNSRSEMNVSTLELGDSALYLCASSLRGGDEPQHFGDGTRLSIL.

The V gene is TRBV7-9, the J gene TRBJ2-1, with 14 nucleotides matching TRBD2. The CDR3 spans 18 residues. V gave up 6 bases and J gave up 1 base; unmatched junction bases: 8. Germline-derived CDR1 and CDR2 are SEHNR and FQNEAQ (reference sequence). The CDR3 spells CASRPGTSGSFSYNEQFF. The DNA for the CDR3 is TGTGCCAGCAGGCCCGGGACTAGCGGGAGCTTTTCCTACAATGAGCAGTTCTTC. The entire variable domain, with the rest obtained from reference TRBV7-9 and TRBJ2-1, is as follows: DTGVSQNPRHKITKRGQNVTFRCDPISEHNRLYWYRQTLGQGPEFLTYFQNEAQLEKSRLLSDRFSAERPKGSFSTLEIQRTEQGDSAMYLCASRPGTSGSFSYNEQFFGPGTRLTVL.

The chain combines TRBV5-1 with TRBJ2-3; D not certain. The germline V and J ends were trimmed by 2 bases and 0 bases, with 13 bases remaining between them. The CDR3 extends over 16 amino acids. CDR1 and CDR2 (germline): SGHRS, YFSETQ. DNA of the CDR3: TGCGCCAGCAGCTTAGTAGCTGTGCGGAGCACAGATACGCAGTATTTT. It specifies CASSLVAVRSTDTQYF. Complete variable domain (other parts from reference TRBV5-1 and TRBJ2-3): KAGVTQTPRYLIKTRGQQVTLSCSPISGHRSVSWYQQTPGQGLQFLFEYFSETQRNKGNFPGRFSGRQFSNSRSEMNVSTLELGDSALYLCASSLVAVRSTDTQYFGPGTRLTVL.

The V and J genes are TRBV6-5 and TRBJ1-2; 8 bases are a match to TRBD1. CDR1 and CDR2 (germline): MNHEY, SVGAGI. The CDR3 is 12 residues long. V shed 6 bases and J 3 bases; nucleotides not matched to a gene: 0. CDR3 sequence: CASRTGDYGYTF. In DNA form, the CDR3 reads TGTGCCAGCAGGACAGGGGACTATGGCTACACCTTC.

The CDR3 nucleotides read TGTGCCAGCAGCCAAGTGAGAGGGACTGAAGCTTTCTTT. It encodes CASSQVRGTEAFF. The chain combines TRBV3-1 (or the pseudogene TRBV3-2) with TRBJ1-1, with D hard to call. The length of the CDR3 is 13 residues. The germline CDR1 and CDR2 sequences are LGHDT and YNNKEL (reference sequence). V shed 1 base and J shed 5 bases, with 8 bases lying between them.